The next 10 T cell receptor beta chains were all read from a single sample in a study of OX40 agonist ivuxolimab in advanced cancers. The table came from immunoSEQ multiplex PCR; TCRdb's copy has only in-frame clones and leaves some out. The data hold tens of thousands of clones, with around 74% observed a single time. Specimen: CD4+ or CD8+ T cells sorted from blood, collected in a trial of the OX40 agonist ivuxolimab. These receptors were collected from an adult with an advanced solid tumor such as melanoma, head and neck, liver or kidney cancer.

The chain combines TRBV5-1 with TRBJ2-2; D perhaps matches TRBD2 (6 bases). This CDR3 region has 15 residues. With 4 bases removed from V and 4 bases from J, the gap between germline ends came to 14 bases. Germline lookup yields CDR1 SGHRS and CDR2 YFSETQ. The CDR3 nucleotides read TGCGCCAGCAGCGATCGACTAGGGAGCACCGGGGAGCTGTTTTTT. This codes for CASSDRLGSTGELFF. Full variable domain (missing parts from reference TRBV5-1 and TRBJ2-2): KAGVTQTPRYLIKTRGQQVTLSCSPISGHRSVSWYQQTPGQGLQFLFEYFSETQRNKGNFPGRFSGRQFSNSRSEMNVSTLELGDSALYLCASSDRLGSTGELFFGEGSRLTVL.

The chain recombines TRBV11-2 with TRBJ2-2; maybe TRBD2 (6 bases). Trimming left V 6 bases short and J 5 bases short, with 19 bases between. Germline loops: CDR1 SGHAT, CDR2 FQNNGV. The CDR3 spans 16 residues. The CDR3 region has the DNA TGTGCCAGCAGTTTCACAACAGGAGGGATTACCGGGGAGCTGTTTTTT. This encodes CASSFTTGGITGELFF.

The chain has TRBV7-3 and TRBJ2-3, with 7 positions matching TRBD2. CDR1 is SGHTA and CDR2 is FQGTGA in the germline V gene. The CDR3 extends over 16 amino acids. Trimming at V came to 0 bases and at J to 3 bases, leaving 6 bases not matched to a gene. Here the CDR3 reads CASSLTASGLTDTQYF. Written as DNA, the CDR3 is TGTGCCAGCAGCTTAACGGCTAGCGGACTGACAGATACGCAGTATTTT.

The chain's CDR3 is CASSSGTGASGNTIYF. DNA of the CDR3: TGTGCCAGCAGCTCCGGGACAGGGGCCTCTGGAAACACCATATATTTT. J is TRBJ1-3 and V is TRBV7-8, with TRBD1 identical over 10 bases. The CDR3 has 16 residues. The germline CDR1 and CDR2 sequences are SGHVS and FQNEAQ. V lost 4 bases to trimming and J lost 0 bases; unmatched junction nucleotides: 3.

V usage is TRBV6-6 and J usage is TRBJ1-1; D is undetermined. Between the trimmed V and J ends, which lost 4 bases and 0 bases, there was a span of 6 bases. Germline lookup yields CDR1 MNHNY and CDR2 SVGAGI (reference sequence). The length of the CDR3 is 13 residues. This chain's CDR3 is CASSSPVNTEAFF. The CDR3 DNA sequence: TGTGCCAGCAGTTCCCCTGTGAACACTGAAGCTTTCTTT.

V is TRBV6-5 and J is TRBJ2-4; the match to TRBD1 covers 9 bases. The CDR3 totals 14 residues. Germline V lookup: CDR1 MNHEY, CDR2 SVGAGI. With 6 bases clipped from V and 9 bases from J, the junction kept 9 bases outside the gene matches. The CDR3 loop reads CASSPGTGLTIQYF. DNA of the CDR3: TGTGCCAGCAGCCCCGGGACAGGGTTAACCATTCAGTACTTC.

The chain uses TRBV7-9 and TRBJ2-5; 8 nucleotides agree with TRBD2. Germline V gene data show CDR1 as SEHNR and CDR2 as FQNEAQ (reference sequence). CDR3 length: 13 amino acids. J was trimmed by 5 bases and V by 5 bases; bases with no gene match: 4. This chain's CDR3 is CASSTGGEETQYF. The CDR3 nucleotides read TGTGCCAGCAGCACCGGGGGGGAGGAGACCCAGTACTTC.

CDR3 sequence: CASSDRTNTEAFF. In nucleotides, the CDR3 is TGTGCCAGCTCAGACAGGACGAACACTGAAGCTTTCTTT. V usage is TRBV19 and J usage is TRBJ1-1; TRBD1 is a possible D gene (6 bases). The CDR3 spans 13 residues. The V end lost 9 bases, the J end lost 1 base, and 12 bases lay between the germline ends. From germline, CDR1 is LNHDA and CDR2 SQIVND (reference sequence).

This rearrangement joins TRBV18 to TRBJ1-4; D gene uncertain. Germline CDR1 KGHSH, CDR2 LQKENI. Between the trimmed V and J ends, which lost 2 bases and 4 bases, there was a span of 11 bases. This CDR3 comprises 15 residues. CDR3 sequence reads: CASSPEGTFNEKLFF. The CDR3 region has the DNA TGTGCCAGCTCACCAGAAGGTACCTTTAATGAAAAACTGTTTTTT.

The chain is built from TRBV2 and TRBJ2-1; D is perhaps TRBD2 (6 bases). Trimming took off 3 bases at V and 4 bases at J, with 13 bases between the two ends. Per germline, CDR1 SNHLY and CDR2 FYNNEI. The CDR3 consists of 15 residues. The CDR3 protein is CASSETAGQYNEQFF. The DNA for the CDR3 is TGTGCCAGCAGTGAGACGGCGGGGCAGTACAATGAGCAGTTCTTC.